The present entry profiles one T cell receptor (beta chain) with its context. Its antigen is not identified. This entry belongs to a study of cytomegalovirus exposure and HLA in healthy donors. Study findings and constraints: The study found most TCR sequences rare, yet found some public TCRs in many donors. Reports showed the classifier diagnosing cytomegalovirus status with high specificity and sensitivity.

CDR1 is MNHEY and CDR2 is SMNVEV in the germline V gene (reference sequence). The CDR3 covers 13 residues. V lost 6 bases and J lost 2, with 11 bases in between. Here immunoSEQ multiplex PCR was the method, and the copy in TCRdb shows in-frame clones only, minus some. The sample records fewer than 200,000 clones, roughly nine tenths being singletons. This clonotype was obtained from a woman between 25 and 40 years old in good health and CMV-seronegative. This chain links TRBV27 with TRBJ2-7; either TRBD1 or TRBD2 may supply D (5 bases each). The sample comprised PBMCs. The CDR3 here is CASSLGATYEQYF. The CDR3, as DNA: TGTGCCAGCAGCCTCGGGGCCACCTACGAGCAGTACTTC.